One T cell receptor beta chain is described in this entry. This sample is part of a study of shared T cell receptors in the human thymus. This table comes from immunoSEQ multiplex PCR, and its TCRdb copy is limited to in-frame clones, with some not included. The repertoire has over 450,000 clones, around 82% of them found once; the top ten carry 0.013%. These data are also associated with another study on human thymus T cells. That paper adds: Obtained as resections during corrective heart surgery, the thymus tissue was then studied. Unrelated individuals reportedly shared highly overlapping thymic TCR repertoires.

The receptor was isolated from a boy in the first two years of life with a congenital heart defect. Source material: thymocytes.

The CDR3 protein is CASRPIPGQGSPKVRGGGTDTQYF. The CDR3 coding sequence is TGCGCCAGCAGACCTATACCGGGACAGGGGTCCCCCAAGGTCCGAGGCGGAGGCACAGATACGCAGTATTTT. The chain combines TRBV5-1 with TRBJ2-3; 10 nucleotides agree with TRBD1. CDR3 length: 24 residues. Germline values: CDR1 SGHRS, CDR2 YFSETQ. V trimming: 5 bases; J trimming: 1 base; junction bases outside the gene matches: 31.